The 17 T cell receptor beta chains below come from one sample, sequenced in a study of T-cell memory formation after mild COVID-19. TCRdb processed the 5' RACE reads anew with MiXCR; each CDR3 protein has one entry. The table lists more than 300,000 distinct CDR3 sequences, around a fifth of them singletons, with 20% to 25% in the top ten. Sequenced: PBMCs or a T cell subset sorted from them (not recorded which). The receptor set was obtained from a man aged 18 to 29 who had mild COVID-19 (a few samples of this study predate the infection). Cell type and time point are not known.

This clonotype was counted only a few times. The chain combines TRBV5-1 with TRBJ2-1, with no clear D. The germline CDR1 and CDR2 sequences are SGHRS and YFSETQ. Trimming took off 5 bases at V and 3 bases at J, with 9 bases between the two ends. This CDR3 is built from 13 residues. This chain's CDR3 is CASRLNDYNEQFF. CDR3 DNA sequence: TGCGCCAGCAGGTTAAACGACTACAATGAGCAGTTCTTC.

The CDR3 region has the DNA TGTGCCAGTATTATCAGTGGGCGGGAGACCCAGTACTTC. It specifies CASIISGRETQYF. The chain is built from TRBV19 and TRBJ2-5; D gene ambiguous. The germline V gene encodes CDR1 LNHDA and CDR2 SQIVND (reference sequence). CDR3 length equals 13 residues. V was shortened by 7 bases and J by 5 bases, with 14 bases between the two germline ends.

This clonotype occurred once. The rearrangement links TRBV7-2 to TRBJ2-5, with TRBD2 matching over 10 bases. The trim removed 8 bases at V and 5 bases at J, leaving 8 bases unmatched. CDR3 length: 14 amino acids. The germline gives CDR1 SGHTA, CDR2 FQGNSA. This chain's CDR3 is CASLKRGGQETQYF. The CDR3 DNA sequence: TGTGCCAGCCTGAAGCGGGGGGGCCAGGAGACCCAGTACTTC.

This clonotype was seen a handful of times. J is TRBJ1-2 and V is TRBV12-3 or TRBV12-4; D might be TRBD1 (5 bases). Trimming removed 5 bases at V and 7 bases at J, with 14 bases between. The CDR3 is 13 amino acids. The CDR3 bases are TGTGCCAGCAGTCCACAGGAGTTCCGTGGCTACACCTTC. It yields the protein CASSPQEFRGYTF.

CDR3 in amino acids: CASSEGTGGEQYV. CDR3 coding DNA: TGCGCCAGCAGTGAGGGGACAGGGGGCGAGCAGTACGTC. The rearrangement links TRBV10-1 to TRBJ2-7; 11 nucleotides match TRBD1. The germline gives CDR1 WNHNN, CDR2 SYGVQD (reference sequence). The CDR3 has 13 amino acids. The ends lost 2 bases at V and 6 bases at J; junction bases unmatched: 0.

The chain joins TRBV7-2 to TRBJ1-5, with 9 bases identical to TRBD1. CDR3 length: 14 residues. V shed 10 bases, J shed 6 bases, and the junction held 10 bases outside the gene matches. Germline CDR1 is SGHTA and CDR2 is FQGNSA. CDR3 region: CATGGTGTIQPQHF. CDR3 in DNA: TGTGCCACAGGGGGGACAGGGACTATTCAGCCCCAGCATTTT. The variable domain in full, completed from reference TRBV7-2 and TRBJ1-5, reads GAGVSQSPSNKVTEKGKDVELRCDPISGHTALYWYRQSLGQGLEFLIYFQGNSAPDKSGLPSDRFSAERTGGSVSTLTIQRTQQEDSAVYLCATGGTGTIQPQHFGDGTRLSIL.

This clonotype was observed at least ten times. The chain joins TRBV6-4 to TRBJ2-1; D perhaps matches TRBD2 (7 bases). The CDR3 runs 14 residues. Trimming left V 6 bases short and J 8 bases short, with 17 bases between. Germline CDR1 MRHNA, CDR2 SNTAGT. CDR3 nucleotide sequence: TGTGCCAGCAGCTCGGCGGGGGAGGGGGATGAGCAGTTCTTC. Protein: CASSSAGEGDEQFF.

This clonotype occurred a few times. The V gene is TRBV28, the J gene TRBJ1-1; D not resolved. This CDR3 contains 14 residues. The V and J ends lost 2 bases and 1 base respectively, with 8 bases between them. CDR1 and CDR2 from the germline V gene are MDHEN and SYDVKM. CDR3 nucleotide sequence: TGTGCCAGCAGTTTACCCGGAGCGAACACTGAAGCTTTCTTT. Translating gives CASSLPGANTEAFF.

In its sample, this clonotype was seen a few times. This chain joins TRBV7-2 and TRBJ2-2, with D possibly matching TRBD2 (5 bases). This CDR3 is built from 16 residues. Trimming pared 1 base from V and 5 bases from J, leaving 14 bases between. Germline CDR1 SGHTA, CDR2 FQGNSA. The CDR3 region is CASSLGRLDLTGELFF. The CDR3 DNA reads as TGTGCCAGCAGCTTAGGGAGGCTTGACTTGACCGGGGAGCTGTTTTTT.

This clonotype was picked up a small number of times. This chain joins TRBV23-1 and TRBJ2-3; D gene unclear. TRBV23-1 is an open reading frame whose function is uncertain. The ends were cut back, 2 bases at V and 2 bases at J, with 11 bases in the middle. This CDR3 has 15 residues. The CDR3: CASSQESRDTDTQYF. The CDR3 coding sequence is TGCGCCAGCAGTCAAGAGTCCCGAGACACAGATACGCAGTATTTT.

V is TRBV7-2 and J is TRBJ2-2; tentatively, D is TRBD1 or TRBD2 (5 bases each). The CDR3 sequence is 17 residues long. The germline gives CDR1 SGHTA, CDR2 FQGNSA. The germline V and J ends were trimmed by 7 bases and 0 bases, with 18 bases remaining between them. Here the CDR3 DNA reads TGTGCCAGCAATTTCGGCCGTCGGGGACCGAACACCGGGGAGCTGTTTTTT. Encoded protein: CASNFGRRGPNTGELFF.

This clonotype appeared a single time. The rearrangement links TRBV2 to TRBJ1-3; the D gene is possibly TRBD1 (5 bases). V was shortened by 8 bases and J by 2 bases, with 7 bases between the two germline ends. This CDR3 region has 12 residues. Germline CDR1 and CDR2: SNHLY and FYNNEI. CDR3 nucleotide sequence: TGTGCCAGCGGGACCCCTGGAAACACCATATATTTT. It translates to CASGTPGNTIYF.

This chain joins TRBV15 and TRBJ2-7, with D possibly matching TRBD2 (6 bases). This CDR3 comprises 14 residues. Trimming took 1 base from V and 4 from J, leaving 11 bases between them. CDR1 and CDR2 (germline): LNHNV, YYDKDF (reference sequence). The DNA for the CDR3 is TGTGCCACCAGCAGAGCGGGGGATGGGTACGAGCAGTACTTC. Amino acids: CATSRAGDGYEQYF.

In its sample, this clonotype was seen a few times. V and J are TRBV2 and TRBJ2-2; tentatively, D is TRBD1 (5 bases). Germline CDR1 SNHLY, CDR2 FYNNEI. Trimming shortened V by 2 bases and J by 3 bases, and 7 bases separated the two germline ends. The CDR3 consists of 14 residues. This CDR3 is CASSERGHTGELFF. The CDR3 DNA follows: TGTGCCAGCAGTGAAAGGGGTCACACCGGGGAGCTGTTTTTT.

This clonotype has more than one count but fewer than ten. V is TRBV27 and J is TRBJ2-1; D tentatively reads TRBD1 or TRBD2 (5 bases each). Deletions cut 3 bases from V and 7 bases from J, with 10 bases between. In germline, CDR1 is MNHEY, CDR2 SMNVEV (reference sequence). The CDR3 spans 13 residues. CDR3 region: CASSFGTLNEQFF. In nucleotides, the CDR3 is TGTGCCAGCAGTTTCGGGACCCTTAATGAGCAGTTCTTC.

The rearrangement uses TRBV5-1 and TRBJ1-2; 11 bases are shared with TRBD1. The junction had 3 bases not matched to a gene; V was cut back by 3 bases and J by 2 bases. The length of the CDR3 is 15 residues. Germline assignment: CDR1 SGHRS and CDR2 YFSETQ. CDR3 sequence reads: CASSSRDRGNYGYTF. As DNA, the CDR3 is TGCGCCAGCAGCTCGAGGGACAGGGGGAACTATGGCTACACCTTC.

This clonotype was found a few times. The CDR3 spells CSAGLAGITDTQYF. The CDR3 DNA is TGCAGTGCGGGGCTAGCGGGGATCACAGATACGCAGTATTTT. This rearrangement joins TRBV20-1 to TRBJ2-3; TRBD2 aligns across 9 bases. The CDR3 is 14 amino acids. CDR1 and CDR2 (germline): DFQATT, SNEGSKA (reference sequence). J lost 2 bases, V lost 6 bases, and 6 bases had no gene match.